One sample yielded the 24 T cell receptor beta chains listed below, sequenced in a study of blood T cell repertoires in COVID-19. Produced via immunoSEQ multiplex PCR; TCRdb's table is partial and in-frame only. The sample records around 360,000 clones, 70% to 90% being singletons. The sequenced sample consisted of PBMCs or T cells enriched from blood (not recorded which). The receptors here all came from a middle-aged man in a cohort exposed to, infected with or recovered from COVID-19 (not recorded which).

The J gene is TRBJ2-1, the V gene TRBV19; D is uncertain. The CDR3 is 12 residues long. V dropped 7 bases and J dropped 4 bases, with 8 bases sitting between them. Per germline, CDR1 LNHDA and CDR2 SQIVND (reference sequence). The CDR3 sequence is CASKAEYNEQFF. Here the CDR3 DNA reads TGTGCCAGTAAGGCGGAGTACAATGAGCAGTTCTTC. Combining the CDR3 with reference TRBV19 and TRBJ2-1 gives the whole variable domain DGGITQSPKYLFRKEGQNVTLSCEQNLNHDAMYWYRQDPGQGLRLIYYSQIVNDFQKGDIAEGYSVSREKKESFPLTVTSAQKNPTAFYLCASKAEYNEQFFGPGTRLTVL.

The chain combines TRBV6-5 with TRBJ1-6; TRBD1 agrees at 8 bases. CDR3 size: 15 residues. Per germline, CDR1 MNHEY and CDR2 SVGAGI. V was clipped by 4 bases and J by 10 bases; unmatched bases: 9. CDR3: CASSLGDRRISPLHF. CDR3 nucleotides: TGTGCCAGCAGTTTGGGGGACAGGAGAATATCACCCCTCCACTTT.

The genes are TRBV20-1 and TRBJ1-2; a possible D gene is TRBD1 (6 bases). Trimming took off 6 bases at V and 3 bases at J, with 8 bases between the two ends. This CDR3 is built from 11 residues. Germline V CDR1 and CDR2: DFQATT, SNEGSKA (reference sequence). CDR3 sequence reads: CSAAGDYGYTF. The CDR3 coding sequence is TGCAGTGCGGCAGGGGACTATGGCTACACCTTC.

The DNA for the CDR3 is TGTGCCAGCAGTTACTCTGGAGTGTCCGGGGAGCTGTTTTTT. Amino acid sequence: CASSYSGVSGELFF. The rearrangement links TRBV6-6 to TRBJ2-2; D not resolved. V lost 0 bases, J lost 6 bases, and 8 bases lay in between. Germline V CDR1 and CDR2: MNHNY, SVGAGI (reference sequence). CDR3 length equals 14 residues.

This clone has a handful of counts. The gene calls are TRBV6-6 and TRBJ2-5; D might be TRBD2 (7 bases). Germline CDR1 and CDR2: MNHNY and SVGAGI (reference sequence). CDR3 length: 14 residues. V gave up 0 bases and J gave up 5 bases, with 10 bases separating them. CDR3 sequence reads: CASSYSGGAETQYF. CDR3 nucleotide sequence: TGTGCCAGCAGTTACTCGGGGGGGGCTGAGACCCAGTACTTC.

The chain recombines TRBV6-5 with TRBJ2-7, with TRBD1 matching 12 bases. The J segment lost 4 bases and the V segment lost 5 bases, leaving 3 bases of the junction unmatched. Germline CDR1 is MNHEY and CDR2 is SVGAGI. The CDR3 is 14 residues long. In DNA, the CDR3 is TGTGCCAGCAGTCGGGACAGGGGGCGATACGAGCAGTACTTC. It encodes CASSRDRGRYEQYF.

The CDR3 reads CASMLEVALEQYF. DNA of the CDR3: TGTGCCAGCATGTTGGAGGTAGCTCTCGAGCAGTACTTC. The chain recombines TRBV21-1 with TRBJ2-7; the listed D gene, TRBD2, was not tested against the DNA. TRBV21-1 is an annotated pseudogene. CDR3 length equals 13 residues.

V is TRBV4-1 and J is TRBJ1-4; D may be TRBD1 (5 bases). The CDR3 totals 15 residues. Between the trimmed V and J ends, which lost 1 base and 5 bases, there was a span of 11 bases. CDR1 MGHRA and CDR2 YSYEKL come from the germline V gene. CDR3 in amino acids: CASSQVGGENEKLFF. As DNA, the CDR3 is TGCGCCAGCAGCCAAGTCGGGGGGGAGAATGAAAAACTGTTTTTT.

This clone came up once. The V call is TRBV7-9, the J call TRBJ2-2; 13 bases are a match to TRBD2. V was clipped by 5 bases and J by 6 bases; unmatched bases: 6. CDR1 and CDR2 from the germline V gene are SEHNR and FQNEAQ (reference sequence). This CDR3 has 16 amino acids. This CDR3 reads CASSGTSGRASGELFF. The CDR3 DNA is TGTGCCAGCAGCGGAACTAGCGGGAGGGCCTCCGGGGAGCTGTTTTTT. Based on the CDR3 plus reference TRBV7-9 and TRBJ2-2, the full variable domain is DTGVSQNPRHKITKRGQNVTFRCDPISEHNRLYWYRQTLGQGPEFLTYFQNEAQLEKSRLLSDRFSAERPKGSFSTLEIQRTEQGDSAMYLCASSGTSGRASGELFFGEGSRLTVL.

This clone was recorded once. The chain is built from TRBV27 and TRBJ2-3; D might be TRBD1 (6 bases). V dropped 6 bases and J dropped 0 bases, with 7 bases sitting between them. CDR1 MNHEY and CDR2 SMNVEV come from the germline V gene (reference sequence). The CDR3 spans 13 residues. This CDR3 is CASRQGSTDTQYF. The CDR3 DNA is TGTGCCAGCAGACAGGGTAGCACAGATACGCAGTATTTT.

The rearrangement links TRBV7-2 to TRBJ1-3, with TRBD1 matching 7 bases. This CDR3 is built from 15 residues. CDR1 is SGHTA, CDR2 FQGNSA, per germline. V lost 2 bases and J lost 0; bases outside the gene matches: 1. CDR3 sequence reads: CASSLQGDSGNTIYF. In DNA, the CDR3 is TGTGCCAGCAGCTTACAGGGGGACTCTGGAAACACCATATATTTT.

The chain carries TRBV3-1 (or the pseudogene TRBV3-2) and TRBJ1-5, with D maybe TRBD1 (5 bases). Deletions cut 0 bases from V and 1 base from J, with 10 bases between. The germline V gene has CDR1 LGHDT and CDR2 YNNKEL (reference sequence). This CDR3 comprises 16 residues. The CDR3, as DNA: TGTGCCAGCAGCCAAGATCCGGGGGGGAGCAATCAGCCCCAGCATTTT. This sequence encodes CASSQDPGGSNQPQHF.

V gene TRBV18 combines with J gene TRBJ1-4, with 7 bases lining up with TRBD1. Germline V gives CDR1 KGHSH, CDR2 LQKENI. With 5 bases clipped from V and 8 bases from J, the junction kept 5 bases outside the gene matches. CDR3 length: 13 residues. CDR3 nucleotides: TGTGCCAGCTCAAGAACGGACAGGGAAAAACTGTTTTTT. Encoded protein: CASSRTDREKLFF.

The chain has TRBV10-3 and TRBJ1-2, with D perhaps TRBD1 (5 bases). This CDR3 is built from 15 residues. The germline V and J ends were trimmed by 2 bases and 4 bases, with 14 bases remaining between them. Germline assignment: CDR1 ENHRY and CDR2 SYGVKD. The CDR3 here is CAISETPREVYGYTF. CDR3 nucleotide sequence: TGTGCCATCAGTGAGACCCCCAGGGAAGTCTATGGCTACACCTTC.

The CDR3 coding sequence is TGTGCCAGCAGTACGAGGACTAGCGGTAATGAGCAGTTCTTC. Translated, it gives CASSTRTSGNEQFF. The chain joins TRBV6-5 to TRBJ2-1, with 10 bases fitting TRBD2. The germline V gene has CDR1 MNHEY and CDR2 SVGAGI. V shed 5 bases, J shed 7 bases, and the junction held 5 bases outside the gene matches. The CDR3 has 14 amino acids.

The CDR3, as DNA: TGTGCCAGCAGTCTACCCGGACTAGGACAATACGAGCAGTACTTC. This encodes CASSLPGLGQYEQYF. This chain connects TRBV28 to TRBJ2-7, with 7 nucleotides matching TRBD2. Trimming took 5 bases from V and 4 from J; bases not matched to a gene: 11. CDR1 is MDHEN and CDR2 is SYDVKM in the germline V gene. CDR3 length equals 15 residues.

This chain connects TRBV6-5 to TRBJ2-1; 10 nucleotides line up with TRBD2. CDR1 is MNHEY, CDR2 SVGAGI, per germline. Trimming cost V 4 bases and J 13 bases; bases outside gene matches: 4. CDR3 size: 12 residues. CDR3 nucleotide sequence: TGTGCCAGCAGTTCGTCTAGCGGGAGACAGTTCTTC. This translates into CASSSSSGRQFF.

The CDR3 region is CASSGSSYSYEQYF. CDR3 sequence (DNA): TGTGCCAGCTCAGGTAGTTCTTACTCCTACGAGCAGTACTTC. The V and J genes are TRBV18 and TRBJ2-7; no clear D. The CDR3 has 14 residues. V dropped 5 bases and J dropped 0 bases, with 11 bases sitting between them. Per germline, CDR1 KGHSH and CDR2 LQKENI. Supplemented by reference TRBV18 and TRBJ2-7, the full variable domain reads NAGVMQNPRHLVRRRGQEARLRCSPMKGHSHVYWYRQLPEEGLKFMVYLQKENIIDESGMPKERFSAEFPKEGPSILRIQQVVRGDSAAYFCASSGSSYSYEQYFGPGTRLTVT.

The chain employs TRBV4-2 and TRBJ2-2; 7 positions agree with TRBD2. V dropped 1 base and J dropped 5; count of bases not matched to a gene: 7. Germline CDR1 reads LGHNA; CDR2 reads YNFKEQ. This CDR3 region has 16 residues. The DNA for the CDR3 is TGTGCCAGCAGCCAAGGCGTAGCGGGCGAGACCGGGGAGCTGTTTTTT. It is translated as CASSQGVAGETGELFF.

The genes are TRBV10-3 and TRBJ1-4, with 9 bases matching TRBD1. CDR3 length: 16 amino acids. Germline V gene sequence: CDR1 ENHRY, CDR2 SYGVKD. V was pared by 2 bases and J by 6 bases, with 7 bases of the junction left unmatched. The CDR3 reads CAISEGLQGAHEKLFF. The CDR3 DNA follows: TGTGCCATCAGTGAGGGGTTACAGGGGGCTCATGAAAAACTGTTTTTT.

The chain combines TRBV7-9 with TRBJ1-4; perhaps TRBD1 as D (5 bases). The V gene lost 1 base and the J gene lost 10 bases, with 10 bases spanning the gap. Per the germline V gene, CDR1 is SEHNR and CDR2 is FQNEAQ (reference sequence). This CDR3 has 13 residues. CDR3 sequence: CASSLDQGGKLFF. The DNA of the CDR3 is TGTGCCAGCAGCTTAGACCAGGGAGGAAAACTGTTTTTT. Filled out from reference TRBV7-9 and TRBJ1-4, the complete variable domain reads DTGVSQNPRHKITKRGQNVTFRCDPISEHNRLYWYRQTLGQGPEFLTYFQNEAQLEKSRLLSDRFSAERPKGSFSTLEIQRTEQGDSAMYLCASSLDQGGKLFFGSGTQLSVL.

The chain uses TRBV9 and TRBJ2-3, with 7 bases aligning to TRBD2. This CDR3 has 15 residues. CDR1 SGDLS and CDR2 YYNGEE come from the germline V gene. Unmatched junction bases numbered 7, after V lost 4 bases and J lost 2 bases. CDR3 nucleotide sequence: TGTGCCAGCAGCCCTGGGGACTACTACACAGATACGCAGTATTTT. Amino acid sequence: CASSPGDYYTDTQYF.

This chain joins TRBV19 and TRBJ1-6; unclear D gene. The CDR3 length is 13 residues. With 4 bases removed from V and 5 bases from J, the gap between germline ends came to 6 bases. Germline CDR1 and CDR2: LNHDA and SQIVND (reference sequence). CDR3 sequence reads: CASSKQNNSPLHF. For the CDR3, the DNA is TGTGCCAGTAGTAAACAGAATAATTCACCCCTCCACTTT.

The CDR3 DNA is TGTGCCAGCAGTTTGACAGGGCGGACTTCACCCCTCCACTTT. The encoded protein is CASSLTGRTSPLHF. V usage is TRBV28 and J usage is TRBJ1-6; 7 bases are shared with TRBD1. V was clipped by 3 bases and J by 9 bases; unmatched bases: 5. The CDR3 loop spans 14 amino acids. Germline V gives CDR1 MDHEN, CDR2 SYDVKM.